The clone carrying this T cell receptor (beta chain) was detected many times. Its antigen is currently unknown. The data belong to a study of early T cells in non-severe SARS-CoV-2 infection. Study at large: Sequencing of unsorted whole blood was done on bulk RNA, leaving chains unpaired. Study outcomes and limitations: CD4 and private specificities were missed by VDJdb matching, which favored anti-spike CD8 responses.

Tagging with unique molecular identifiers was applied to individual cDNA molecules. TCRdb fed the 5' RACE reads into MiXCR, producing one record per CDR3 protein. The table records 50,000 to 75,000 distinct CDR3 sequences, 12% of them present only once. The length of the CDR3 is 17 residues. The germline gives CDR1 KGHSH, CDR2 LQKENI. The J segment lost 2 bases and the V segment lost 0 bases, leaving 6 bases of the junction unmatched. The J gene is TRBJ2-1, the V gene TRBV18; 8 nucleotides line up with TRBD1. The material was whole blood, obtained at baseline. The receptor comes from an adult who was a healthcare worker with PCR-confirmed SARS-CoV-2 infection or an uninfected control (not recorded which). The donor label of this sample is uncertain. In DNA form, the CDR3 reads TGTGCCAGCTCACCACCCGGACAGGGCTTGACCTACAATGAGCAGTTCTTC. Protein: CASSPPGQGLTYNEQFF.